Shown below are 10 T cell receptor beta chains from a single sample sequenced in a study of T cell responses to AZD1222 COVID-19 vaccine. The data were produced by immunoSEQ multiplex PCR, yet TCRdb's version contains in-frame clones alone and is incomplete. The sample holds 150,000 to 200,000 clones; around 94% are singletons and the top ten take about 10%. This material consisted of peripheral blood, taken on day 0 of AZD1222 vaccination. Every receptor here comes from an adult in good health.

The chain recombines TRBV5-6 with TRBJ2-7; weak D call: TRBD1 (6 bases). The CDR3 is 16 amino acids. The germline V and J ends were trimmed by 2 bases and 0 bases, with 15 bases remaining between them. Per germline, CDR1 SGHDT and CDR2 YYEEEE. CDR3 in amino acids: CASSLSGTLSSYEQYF. CDR3 sequence (DNA): TGTGCCAGCAGCTTATCTGGGACACTGAGCTCCTACGAGCAGTACTTC.

This clone was counted a single time. V usage is TRBV5-8 and J usage is TRBJ2-7; D may be TRBD1 (5 bases). V was trimmed by 1 base and J by 6 bases, leaving 11 bases between them. From germline, CDR1 is SGHTS and CDR2 YDEGEE. The CDR3 length is 13 residues. DNA for the CDR3: TGTGCCAGCAGCTTGCAGGGATCAAGCGAGCAGTACTTC. Translation: CASSLQGSSEQYF.

CDR3 sequence: CASSREHYEQYV. CDR3 nucleotide sequence: TGTGCCAGCTCCCGGGAACATTACGAGCAGTACGTC. The chain combines TRBV2 with TRBJ2-7; tentatively, D is TRBD2 (5 bases). The CDR3 is 12 residues long. The V and J ends lost 8 bases and 4 bases respectively, with 12 bases between them. The germline CDR1 and CDR2 sequences are SNHLY and FYNNEI.

The rearrangement uses TRBV7-9 and TRBJ1-6; tentative D call: TRBD1 (6 bases). The CDR3 consists of 17 residues. The germline V gene encodes CDR1 SEHNR and CDR2 FQNEAQ (reference sequence). V was shortened by 5 bases and J by 7 bases, with 21 bases between the two germline ends. This CDR3 is CASSPTYGRGGNSPLHF. The CDR3, as DNA: TGTGCCAGCAGCCCCACCTACGGCAGGGGAGGCAATTCACCCCTCCACTTT. Full variable domain (rest looked up from reference TRBV7-9 and TRBJ1-6): DTGVSQNPRHKITKRGQNVTFRCDPISEHNRLYWYRQTLGQGPEFLTYFQNEAQLEKSRLLSDRFSAERPKGSFSTLEIQRTEQGDSAMYLCASSPTYGRGGNSPLHFGNGTRLTVT.

This clone was observed a single time. The CDR3 sequence is CASSGRDTGNTGELFF. The CDR3 bases are TGTGCCAGCAGCGGTAGGGACACCGGAAACACCGGGGAGCTGTTTTTT. This chain joins TRBV9 and TRBJ2-2, with a possible D match to TRBD1 (6 bases). Trimming shortened V by 3 bases and J by 2 bases, and 14 bases separated the two germline ends. The CDR3 consists of 16 residues. The germline CDR1 and CDR2 sequences are SGDLS and YYNGEE. The full variable domain, its missing parts supplied by reference TRBV9 and TRBJ2-2, is DSGVTQTPKHLITATGQRVTLRCSPRSGDLSVYWYQQSLDQGLQFLIQYYNGEERAKGNILERFSAQQFPDLHSELNLSSLELGDSALYFCASSGRDTGNTGELFFGEGSRLTVL.

The rearrangement uses TRBV9 and TRBJ1-1; 8 nucleotides line up with TRBD1. CDR3 size: 14 residues. Germline trimming cut 3 bases from V and 4 bases from J; bases unmatched to any gene: 5. Germline V gene lookup returns CDR1 SGDLS and CDR2 YYNGEE. CDR3 amino acids: CASSAQGAGTEAFF. CDR3 bases: TGTGCCAGCAGCGCGCAGGGGGCCGGCACTGAAGCTTTCTTT.

The chain recombines TRBV9 with TRBJ2-5; no definite D call. The CDR3 runs 13 residues. V dropped 1 base and J dropped 0 bases, with 4 bases sitting between them. Per germline, CDR1 SGDLS and CDR2 YYNGEE. The CDR3 bases are TGTGCCAGCAGCGTACGCTACCAAGAGACCCAGTACTTC. Amino acid sequence: CASSVRYQETQYF.

The genes are TRBV7-3 and TRBJ1-1; no definite D call. V lost 0 bases, J lost 3 bases, and 5 bases lay in between. Germline CDR1 is SGHTA and CDR2 is FQGTGA. The length of the CDR3 is 13 residues. The CDR3 DNA sequence: TGTGCCAGCAGCTTAACGAGGGACACTGAAGCTTTCTTT. This translates into CASSLTRDTEAFF.

The chain carries TRBV19 and TRBJ1-5, with D unresolved. Germline V lookup: CDR1 LNHDA, CDR2 SQIVND (reference sequence). V was cut by 1 base and J by 5 bases, with 6 bases left in between. The CDR3 extends over 13 amino acids. The CDR3 DNA sequence: TGTGCCAGTAGTATAGGAACGGATCAGCCCCAGCATTTT. Translated: CASSIGTDQPQHF.

The chain recombines TRBV12-3 or TRBV12-4 with TRBJ2-7, with D possibly being TRBD2 (6 bases). Trimming left V 4 bases short and J 0 bases short, with 7 bases between. This CDR3 has 13 residues. For the CDR3, the DNA is TGTGCCAGCAGTTGGGGGGACTCCTACGAGCAGTACTTC. Protein sequence: CASSWGDSYEQYF.